This is a list of T cell receptor beta chains from one sample in a study of OX40 agonist ivuxolimab in advanced cancers. Sequencing used immunoSEQ multiplex PCR; TCRdb keeps in-frame clones, though not all of them. Here the sample spans 70,000 to 95,000 clones, around 84% being singletons. The sequences come from CD4+ or CD8+ T cells sorted from blood, collected in a trial of the OX40 agonist ivuxolimab. The receptors stem from an adult with an advanced solid tumor such as melanoma, head and neck, liver or kidney cancer. Both conserved end residues are part of each CDR3. Each record gives: clone size, V gene, J gene, D gene, CDR3 protein, CDR3 DNA. D genes are given only for firm matches. Clone size is not always given. Where it is, it says once, few, many or a class for expanded clones.

>.|TRBV2|TRBJ1-1|.
CASSLQGPENTEAFF
TGTGCCAGCAGTTTACAGGGACCCGAGAACACTGAAGCTTTCTTT
>.|TRBV19|TRBJ1-1|.
CASLDMNTEAFF
TGTGCCAGTCTGGACATGAACACTGAAGCTTTCTTT
>.|TRBV13|TRBJ1-5|.
CASSLGANQPQHF
TGTGCCAGCAGCTTGGGAGCAAATCAGCCCCAGCATTTT
>once|TRBV19|TRBJ1-4|.
CASAFAQGLGNEKLFF
TGTGCCAGCGCATTCGCGCAGGGACTGGGTAATGAAAAACTGTTTTTT
>.|TRBV29-1|TRBJ2-6|.
CSVGTSGANVLTF
TGCAGCGTAGGGACATCCGGGGCCAACGTCCTGACTTTC
>.|TRBV28|TRBJ1-1|.
CASSGGGQSEAFF
TGTGCCAGCAGTGGGGGGGGCCAATCGGAAGCTTTCTTT
>.|TRBV6-1|TRBJ1-2|TRBD1
CASSEGGTVLTAGYTF
TGTGCCAGCAGTGAAGGCGGGACAGTTCTCACGGCTGGCTACACCTTC
>.|TRBV2|TRBJ1-5|.
CASSGGNQPQHF
TGTGCCAGCAGTGGGGGCAATCAGCCCCAGCATTTT
>.|TRBV5-1|TRBJ1-6|.
CASSLEQPYNNSPLHF
TGCGCCAGCAGCTTGGAACAGCCCTACAATAATTCACCCCTCCACTTT
>.|TRBV14|TRBJ2-3|TRBD1
CASSPLQGALTDTQYF
TGTGCCAGCAGCCCTCTACAGGGGGCCCTAACAGATACGCAGTATTTT
>.|TRBV6-6|TRBJ2-4|.
CASSPGTEVDIQYF
TGTGCCAGCAGCCCCGGGACGGAGGTAGACATTCAGTACTTC
>.|TRBV2|TRBJ1-6|.
CASSPQSYNSPLHF
TGTGCCAGCAGTCCTCAGAGCTATAATTCACCCCTCCACTTT
>.|TRBV4-1|TRBJ1-2|.
CASSQDGGKGGYTF
TGCGCCAGCAGCCAAGATGGGGGAAAGGGTGGCTACACCTTC
>.|TRBV6-6|TRBJ2-7|TRBD1
CASSYRDRTYEQYF
TGTGCCAGCAGTTACCGGGACAGAACCTACGAGCAGTACTTC
>.|TRBV6-6|TRBJ2-5|.
CASGGAETQYF
TGTGCGTCCGGGGGTGCGGAGACCCAGTACTTC
>.|TRBV20-1|TRBJ2-2|.
CSAENTGELFF
TGCAGTGCTGAGAACACCGGGGAGCTGTTTTTT
>.|TRBV4-2|TRBJ1-1|.
CASSQESTEAFF
TGTGCCAGCAGCCAAGAGTCCACTGAAGCTTTCTTT
>once|TRBV28|TRBJ1-3|.
CATCTVIAGNTIYF
TGTGCCACCTGTACGGTAATCGCTGGAAACACCATATATTTT
>.|TRBV9|TRBJ2-2|.
CASSTQNTGELFF
TGTGCCAGCAGCACTCAGAACACCGGGGAGCTGTTTTTT
>.|TRBV4-1|TRBJ1-1|TRBD1
CASSQEDRGTEAFF
TGCGCCAGCAGCCAAGAGGACAGGGGGACTGAAGCTTTCTTT
>.|TRBV7-2|TRBJ1-4|.
CASSPGGGPEYEKLFF
TGTGCCAGCAGCCCAGGTGGGGGGCCTGAATATGAAAAACTGTTTTTT
>.|TRBV16|TRBJ2-2|.
CASSQSRGQDTGELFF
TGTGCCAGCAGCCAATCCCGGGGACAAGACACCGGGGAGCTGTTTTTT
>.|TRBV6-5|TRBJ2-6|.
CASSYGVSGANVLTF
TGTGCCAGCAGTTACGGGGTGTCTGGGGCCAACGTCCTGACTTTC
>.|TRBV6-1|TRBJ1-2|.
CASSQNNYGYTF
TGTGCCAGCAGCCAGAATAACTATGGCTACACCTTC
>.|TRBV4-1|TRBJ1-4|.
CASSQWKEEKLFF
TGCGCCAGCAGCCAGTGGAAGGAGGAAAAACTGTTTTTT
>few|TRBV10-3|TRBJ1-2|.
CAISENGVHTF
TGTGCCATCAGTGAGAACGGGGTGCACACCTTC
>.|TRBV27|TRBJ2-5|.
CASSSTVQETQYF
TGTGCCAGCAGTTCGACAGTACAAGAGACCCAGTACTTC
>.|TRBV4-2|TRBJ2-3|TRBD2
CASSQQTSGGTDTQYF
TGTGCCAGCAGCCAACAGACTAGCGGGGGGACAGATACGCAGTATTTT
>.|TRBV18|TRBJ1-4|TRBD1
CASSPRSGGNEKLFF
TGTGCCAGCTCACCACGGTCAGGGGGTAATGAAAAACTGTTTTTT
>.|TRBV6-6|TRBJ1-1|.
CASSYGGSMNTEAFF
TGTGCCAGCAGTTACGGGGGCAGTATGAACACTGAAGCTTTCTTT
>.|TRBV6-5|TRBJ2-1|TRBD1
CASSRGQGRYNEQFF
TGTGCCAGCAGCCGTGGACAGGGAAGGTACAATGAGCAGTTCTTC
>.|TRBV7-7|TRBJ2-2|.
CASSFKGTGELFF
TGTGCCAGCAGCTTTAAGGGGACCGGGGAGCTGTTTTTT
>.|TRBV5-6|TRBJ1-5|.
CASSLGQGKGQPQHF
TGTGCCAGCAGCTTGGGGCAGGGGAAGGGTCAGCCCCAGCATTTT
>.|TRBV18|TRBJ1-3|TRBD1
CASSPNRQGHSGNTIYF
TGTGCCAGCTCACCAAATCGACAGGGACACTCTGGAAACACCATATATTTT
>.|TRBV18|TRBJ2-5|.
CASSQTGSGAQETQYF
TGTGCCAGCTCACAAACCGGCTCCGGGGCCCAAGAGACCCAGTACTTC
>.|TRBV7-8|TRBJ2-3|.
CASSLVAGKVTDTQYF
TGTGCCAGCAGCTTAGTGGCAGGGAAGGTGACAGATACGCAGTATTTT
>few|TRBV9|TRBJ2-5|TRBD2
CASSGPGGREETQYF
TGTGCCAGCAGCGGTCCGGGGGGGCGTGAGGAGACCCAGTACTTC
>.|TRBV28|TRBJ1-2|TRBD1
CASSFRGLLRTSGYTF
TGTGCCAGCAGTTTTAGGGGGCTCCTTAGAACTTCTGGCTACACCTTC
>few|TRBV10-3|TRBJ1-2|.
CAISEGQGGYTF
TGTGCCATCAGTGAGGGGCAGGGCGGCTACACCTTC
>once|TRBV18|TRBJ2-6|.
CASSPFDPPGAGANVLTF
TGTGCCAGCTCACCTTTTGATCCACCGGGGGCGGGGGCCAACGTCCTGACTTTC
>.|TRBV21-1|TRBJ1-3|.
CASSRGDSGNTIYF
TGTGCCAGCAGCCGAGGGGACTCTGGAAACACCATATATTTT
>.|TRBV5-4|TRBJ1-1|.
CASSLGRVQGGTEAFF
TGTGCCAGCAGCCTGGGGAGGGTCCAGGGAGGAACTGAAGCTTTCTTT
>.|TRBV11-3|TRBJ2-3|.
CASSLGFTGTSTDTQYF
TGTGCCAGCAGCTTAGGATTTACGGGGACTAGCACAGATACGCAGTATTTT
>.|TRBV28|TRBJ2-2|.
CASSYHGPLNTGELFF
TGTGCCAGCAGTTACCACGGGCCGCTGAACACCGGGGAGCTGTTTTTT
>.|TRBV7-2|TRBJ2-4|.
CASSLAPGALAKNIQYF
TGTGCCAGCAGCTTAGCACCGGGGGCCTTAGCCAAAAACATTCAGTACTTC
>.|TRBV7-9|TRBJ2-2|TRBD2
CASSASGENTGELFF
TGTGCCAGCAGCGCAAGCGGGGAGAACACCGGGGAGCTGTTTTTT
>once|TRBV10-3|TRBJ1-3|.
CAITREGSGNTIYF
TGTGCCATCACCAGGGAAGGCTCTGGAAACACCATATATTTT
>.|TRBV6-5|TRBJ1-1|.
CASRLGTSAEAFF
TGTGCCAGCAGACTAGGGACAAGCGCTGAAGCTTTCTTT
>.|TRBV28|TRBJ1-1|.
CASIRGRGINTEAFF
TGTGCCAGCATTCGCGGCAGGGGAATTAACACTGAAGCTTTCTTT
>.|TRBV5-1|TRBJ2-1|.
CASNKGASYNEQFF
TGCGCCAGCAATAAGGGCGCTTCCTACAATGAGCAGTTCTTC
>.|TRBV7-2|TRBJ2-3|TRBD2
CASSLDRAGATDTQYF
TGTGCCAGCAGCTTAGATCGAGCGGGAGCCACAGATACGCAGTATTTT
>.|TRBV27|TRBJ1-2|.
CASSLAGLGVGNYGYTF
TGTGCCAGCAGTTTAGCCGGATTGGGGGTTGGTAACTATGGCTACACCTTC